This T cell receptor beta chain comes out of a study of early T cells in non-severe SARS-CoV-2 infection. This clonotype was counted only a few times. Each CDR3 protein gets one entry after TCRdb re-called the 5' RACE reads with MiXCR. The sample lists 95,000 to 150,000 distinct CDR3 sequences; about 15% were seen once. V lost 6 bases, J lost 4 bases, and 18 bases lay in between. The germline CDR1 and CDR2 sequences are ENHRY and SYGVKD. CDR3 length: 15 residues. V is TRBV10-3 and J is TRBJ1-1, with D unclear. Sequencing was carried out using whole blood. This TCR came from an adult who was a healthcare worker with PCR-confirmed SARS-CoV-2 infection or an uninfected control (not recorded which). Here the CDR3 reads CAIRQERRRGTEAFF. For the CDR3, the DNA is TGTGCCATCAGGCAAGAAAGGCGCCGTGGCACTGAAGCTTTCTTT.